The entry below describes one TCR beta chain. Its specificity is unknown. These data originate in a study of cytomegalovirus exposure and HLA in healthy donors. Whole-study results and caveats: CMV antigen specificity was confirmed in vitro for three CMV-associated chains. Cytomegalovirus status was reportedly diagnosed by the classifier with high specificity and sensitivity.

Healthy bone marrow donors made up the cohort. Germline assignment: CDR1 MGHRA and CDR2 YSYEKL. CDR3 length: 15 residues. With V trimmed by 0 bases and J by 5 bases, 6 bases remained unmatched. The primer mix had 60 Vbeta and 13 Jbeta primers. Method: immunoSEQ multiplex PCR; TCRdb's copy keeps in-frame clones and lacks some. Of more than 95,000 clones listed, around 84% were seen once; the top ten hold roughly 1.8%. The chain couples TRBV4-1 to TRBJ1-2; 7 bases line up with TRBD1. The specimen was PBMCs. This receptor was identified in a man between 18 and 35 years old in good health and CMV-seronegative. DNA of the CDR3: TGCGCCAGCAGCCAAGAAGAGGACAGGCGTTATGGCTACACCTTC. Its protein is CASSQEEDRRYGYTF.